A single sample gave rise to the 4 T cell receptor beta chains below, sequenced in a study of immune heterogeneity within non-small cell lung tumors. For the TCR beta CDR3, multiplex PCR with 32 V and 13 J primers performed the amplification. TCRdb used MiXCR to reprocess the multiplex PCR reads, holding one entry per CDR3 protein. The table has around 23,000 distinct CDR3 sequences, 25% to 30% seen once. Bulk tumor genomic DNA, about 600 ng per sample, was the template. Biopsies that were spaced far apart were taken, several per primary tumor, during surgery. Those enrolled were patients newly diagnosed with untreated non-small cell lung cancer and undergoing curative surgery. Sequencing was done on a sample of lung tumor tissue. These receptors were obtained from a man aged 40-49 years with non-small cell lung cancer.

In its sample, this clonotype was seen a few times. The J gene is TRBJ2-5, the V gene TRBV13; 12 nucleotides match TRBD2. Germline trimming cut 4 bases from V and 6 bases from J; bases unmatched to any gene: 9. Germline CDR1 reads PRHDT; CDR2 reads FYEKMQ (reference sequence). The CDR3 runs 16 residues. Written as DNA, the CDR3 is TGTGCCAGCAGCTCTAGGACTAGCGGGACATTGAAGACCCAGTACTTC. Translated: CASSSRTSGTLKTQYF.

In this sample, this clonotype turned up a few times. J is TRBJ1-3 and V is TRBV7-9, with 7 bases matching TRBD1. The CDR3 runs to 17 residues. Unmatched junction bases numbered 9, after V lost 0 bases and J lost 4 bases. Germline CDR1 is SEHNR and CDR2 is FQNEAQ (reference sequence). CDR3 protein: CASSLAAGGWSGNTIYF. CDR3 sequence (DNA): TGTGCCAGCAGCTTAGCGGCAGGGGGATGGTCAGGAAACACCATATATTTT.

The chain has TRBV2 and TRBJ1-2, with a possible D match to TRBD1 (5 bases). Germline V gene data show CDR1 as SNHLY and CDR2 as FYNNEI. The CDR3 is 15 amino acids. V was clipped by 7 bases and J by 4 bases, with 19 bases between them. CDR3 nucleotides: TGTGCCAGCACCACGACAGAGGACAACCTCTATGGCTACACCTTC. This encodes CASTTTEDNLYGYTF.

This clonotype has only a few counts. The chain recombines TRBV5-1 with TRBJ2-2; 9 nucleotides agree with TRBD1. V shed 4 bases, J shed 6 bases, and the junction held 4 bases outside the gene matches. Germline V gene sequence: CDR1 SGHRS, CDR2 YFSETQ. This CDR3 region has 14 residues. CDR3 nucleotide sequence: TGCGCCAGCAGCGCCGGACAGGGGCCCGGGGAGCTGTTTTTT. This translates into CASSAGQGPGELFF.